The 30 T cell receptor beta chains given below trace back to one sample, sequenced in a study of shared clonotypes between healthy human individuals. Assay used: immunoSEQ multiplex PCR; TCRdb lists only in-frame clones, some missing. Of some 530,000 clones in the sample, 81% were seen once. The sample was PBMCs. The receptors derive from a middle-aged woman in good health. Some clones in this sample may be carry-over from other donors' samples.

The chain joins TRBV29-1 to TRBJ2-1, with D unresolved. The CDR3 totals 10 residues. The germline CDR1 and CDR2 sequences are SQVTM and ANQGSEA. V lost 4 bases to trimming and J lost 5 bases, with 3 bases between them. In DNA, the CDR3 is TGCAGCGTTGCTCACAATGAGCAGTTCTTC. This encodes CSVAHNEQFF.

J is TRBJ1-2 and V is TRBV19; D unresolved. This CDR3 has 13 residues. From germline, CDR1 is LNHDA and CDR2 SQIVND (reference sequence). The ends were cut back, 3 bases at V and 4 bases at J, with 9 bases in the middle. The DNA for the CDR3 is TGTGCCAGTAGTATCGGAGTGGGCTATGGCTACACCTTC. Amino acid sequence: CASSIGVGYGYTF.

CDR3 in DNA: TGTGCCAGCAGCTTAGCTGGACTAGTCACAGATACGCAGTATTTT. This translates into CASSLAGLVTDTQYF. V usage is TRBV7-2 and J usage is TRBJ2-3, with 7 bases fitting TRBD2. Germline-derived CDR1 and CDR2 are SGHTA and FQGNSA. The CDR3 runs 15 residues. V gave up 0 bases and J gave up 2 bases; unmatched junction bases: 2.

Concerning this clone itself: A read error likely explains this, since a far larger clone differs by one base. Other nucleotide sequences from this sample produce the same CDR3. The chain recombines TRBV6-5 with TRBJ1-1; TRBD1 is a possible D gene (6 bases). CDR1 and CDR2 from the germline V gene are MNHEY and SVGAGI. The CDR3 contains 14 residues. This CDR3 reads CASTSRGTATEAFF. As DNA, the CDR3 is TGTGCTAGCACCTCGAGGGGGACGGCGACTGAAGCTTTCTTT.

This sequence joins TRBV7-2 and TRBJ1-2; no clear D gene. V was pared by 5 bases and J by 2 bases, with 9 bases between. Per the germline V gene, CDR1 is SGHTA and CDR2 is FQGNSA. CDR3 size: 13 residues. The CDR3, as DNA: TGTGCCAGCAGCCCAGACGCCAACTATGGCTACACCTTC. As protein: CASSPDANYGYTF.

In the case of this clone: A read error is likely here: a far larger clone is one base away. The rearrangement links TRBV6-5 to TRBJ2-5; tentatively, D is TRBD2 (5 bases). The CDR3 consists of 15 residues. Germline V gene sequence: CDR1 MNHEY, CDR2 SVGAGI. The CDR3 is CSSSYSLDRGETQYF. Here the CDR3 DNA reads TGTTCCAGCAGTTACTCTTTAGACCGCGGGGAGACCCAGTACTTC.

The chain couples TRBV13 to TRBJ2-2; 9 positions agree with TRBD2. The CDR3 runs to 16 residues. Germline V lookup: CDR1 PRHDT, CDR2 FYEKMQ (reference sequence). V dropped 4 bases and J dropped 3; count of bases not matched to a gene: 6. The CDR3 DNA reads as TGTGCCAGCAGCTGGAGACTAGCGGACCACACCGGGGAGCTGTTTTTT. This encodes CASSWRLADHTGELFF.

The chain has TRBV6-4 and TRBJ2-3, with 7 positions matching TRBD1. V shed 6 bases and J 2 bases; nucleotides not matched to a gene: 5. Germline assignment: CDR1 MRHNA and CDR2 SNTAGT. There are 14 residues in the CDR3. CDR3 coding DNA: TGTGCCAGCAGCGAGGGACAGCCCACAGATACGCAGTATTTT. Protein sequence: CASSEGQPTDTQYF.

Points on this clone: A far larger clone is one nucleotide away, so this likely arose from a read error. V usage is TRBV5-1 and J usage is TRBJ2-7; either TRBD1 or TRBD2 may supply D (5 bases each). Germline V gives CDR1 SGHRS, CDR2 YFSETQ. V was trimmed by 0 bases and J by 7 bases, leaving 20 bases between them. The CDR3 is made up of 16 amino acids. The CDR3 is CASSLDLQGVPGEQYF. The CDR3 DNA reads TGCGCCAGCAGCTTGGATTTGCAGGGAGTTCCCGGTGAGCAGTACTTC.

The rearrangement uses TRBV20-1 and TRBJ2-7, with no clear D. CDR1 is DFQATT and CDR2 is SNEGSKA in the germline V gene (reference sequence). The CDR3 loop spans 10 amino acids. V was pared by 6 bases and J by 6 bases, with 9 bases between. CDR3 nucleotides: TGCAGTGCAACGGCTTCCGAGCAGTACTTC. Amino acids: CSATASEQYF.

CDR3 sequence (DNA): TGTGCCAGCAGTGAATGGGGAACAGGGGGGGAAAAACTGTTTTTT. Translation gives CASSEWGTGGEKLFF. The chain carries TRBV2 and TRBJ1-4; 8 bases map to TRBD1. V lost 2 bases and J lost 8; bases outside the gene matches: 7. The CDR3 spans 15 residues. Germline V gives CDR1 SNHLY, CDR2 FYNNEI. The complete variable domain, with remaining parts taken from reference TRBV2 and TRBJ1-4, reads EPEVTQTPSHQVTQMGQEVILRCVPISNHLYFYWYRQILGQKVEFLVSFYNNEISEKSEIFDDQFSVERPDGSNFTLKIRSTKLEDSAMYFCASSEWGTGGEKLFFGSGTQLSVL.

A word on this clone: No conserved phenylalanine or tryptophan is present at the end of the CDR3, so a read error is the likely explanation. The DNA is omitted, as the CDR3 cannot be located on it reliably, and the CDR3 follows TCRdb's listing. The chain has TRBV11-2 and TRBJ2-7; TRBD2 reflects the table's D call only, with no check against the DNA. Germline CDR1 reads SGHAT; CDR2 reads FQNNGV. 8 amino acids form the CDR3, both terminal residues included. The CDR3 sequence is CASIGTSS.

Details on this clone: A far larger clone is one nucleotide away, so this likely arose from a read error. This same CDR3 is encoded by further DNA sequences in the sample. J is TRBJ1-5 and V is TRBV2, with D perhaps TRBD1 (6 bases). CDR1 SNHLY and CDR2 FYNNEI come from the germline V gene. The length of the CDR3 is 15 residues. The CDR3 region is CASSEGGFSNQPQHF. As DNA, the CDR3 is TGCGCCAGCAGTGAAGGGGGATTTAGCAATCAGCCCCAGCATTTT.

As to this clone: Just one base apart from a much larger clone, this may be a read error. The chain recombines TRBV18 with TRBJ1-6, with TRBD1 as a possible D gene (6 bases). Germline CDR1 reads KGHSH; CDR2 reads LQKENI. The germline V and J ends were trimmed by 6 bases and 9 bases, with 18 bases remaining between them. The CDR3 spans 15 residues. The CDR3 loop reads CASSTRGGRSSPLHF. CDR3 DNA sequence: TGTGCCAGCTCTACCAGAGGGGGGCGCAGTTCACCCCTCCACTTT.

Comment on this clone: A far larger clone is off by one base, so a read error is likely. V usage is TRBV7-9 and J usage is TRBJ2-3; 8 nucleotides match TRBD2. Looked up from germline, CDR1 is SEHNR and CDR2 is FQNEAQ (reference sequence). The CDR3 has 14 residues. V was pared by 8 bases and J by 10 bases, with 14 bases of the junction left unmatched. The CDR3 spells CASLAGGGRDAQYF. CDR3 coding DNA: TGTGCCAGCCTGGCGGGGGGCGGAAGGGATGCGCAGTATTTT.

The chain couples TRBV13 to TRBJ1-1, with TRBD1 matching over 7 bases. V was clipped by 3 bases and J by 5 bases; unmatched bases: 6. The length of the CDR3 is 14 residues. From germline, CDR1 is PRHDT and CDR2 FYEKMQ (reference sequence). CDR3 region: CASSFYRGGTEAFF. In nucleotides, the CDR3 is TGTGCCAGCAGCTTTTACAGGGGTGGAACTGAAGCTTTCTTT.

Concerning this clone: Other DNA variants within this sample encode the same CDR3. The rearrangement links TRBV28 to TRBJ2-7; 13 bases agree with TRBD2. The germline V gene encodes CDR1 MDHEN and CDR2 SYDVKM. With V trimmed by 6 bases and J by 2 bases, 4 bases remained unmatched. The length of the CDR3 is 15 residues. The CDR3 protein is CASSPGLAGAYEQYF. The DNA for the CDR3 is TGTGCCAGCAGCCCTGGACTAGCGGGAGCCTACGAGCAGTACTTC.

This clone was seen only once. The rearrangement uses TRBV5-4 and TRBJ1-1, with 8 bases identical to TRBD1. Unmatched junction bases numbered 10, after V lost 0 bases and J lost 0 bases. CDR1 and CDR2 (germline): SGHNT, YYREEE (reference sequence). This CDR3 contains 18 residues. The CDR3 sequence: CASSLEVSGDRLNTEAFF. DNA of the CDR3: TGTGCCAGCAGCTTGGAGGTTAGTGGGGACAGGTTGAACACTGAAGCTTTCTTT.

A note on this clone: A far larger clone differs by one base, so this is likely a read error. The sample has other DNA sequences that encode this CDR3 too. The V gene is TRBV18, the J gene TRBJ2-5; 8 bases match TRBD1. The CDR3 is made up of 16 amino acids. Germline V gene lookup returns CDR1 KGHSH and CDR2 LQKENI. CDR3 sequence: CASSPNIDRGQETQYF. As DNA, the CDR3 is TGCGCCAGCTCACCGAATATAGACAGGGGCCAAGAGACCCAGTACTTC.

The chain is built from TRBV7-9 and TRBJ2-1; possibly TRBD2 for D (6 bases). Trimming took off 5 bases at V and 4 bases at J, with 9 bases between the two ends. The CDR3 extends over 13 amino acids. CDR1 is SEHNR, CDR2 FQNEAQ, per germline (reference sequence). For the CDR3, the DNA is TGTGCCAGCAGCCCTGGGACTTACAATGAGCAGTTCTTC. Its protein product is CASSPGTYNEQFF.

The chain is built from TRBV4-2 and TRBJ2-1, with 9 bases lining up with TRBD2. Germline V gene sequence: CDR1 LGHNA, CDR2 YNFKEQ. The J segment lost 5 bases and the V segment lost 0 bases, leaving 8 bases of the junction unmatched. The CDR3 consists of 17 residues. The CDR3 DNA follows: TGTGCCAGCAGCCAAGACCTCCTAGCGGGAACTAACAATGAGCAGTTCTTC. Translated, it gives CASSQDLLAGTNNEQFF.

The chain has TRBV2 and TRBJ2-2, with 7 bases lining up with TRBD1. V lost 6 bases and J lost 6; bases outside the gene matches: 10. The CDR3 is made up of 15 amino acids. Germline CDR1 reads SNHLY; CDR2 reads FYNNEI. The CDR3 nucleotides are TGTGCCAGCAGCCGCGACAGGGCAGTGTCCGGGGAGCTGTTTTTT. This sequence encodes CASSRDRAVSGELFF.

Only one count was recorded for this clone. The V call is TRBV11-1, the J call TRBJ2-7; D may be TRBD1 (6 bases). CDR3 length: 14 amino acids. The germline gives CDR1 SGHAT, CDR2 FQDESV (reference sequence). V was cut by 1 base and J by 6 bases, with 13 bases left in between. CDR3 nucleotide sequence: TGTGCCAGCAGCTTAGACCAGGACAGCGGCGAGCAGTACTTC. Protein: CASSLDQDSGEQYF.

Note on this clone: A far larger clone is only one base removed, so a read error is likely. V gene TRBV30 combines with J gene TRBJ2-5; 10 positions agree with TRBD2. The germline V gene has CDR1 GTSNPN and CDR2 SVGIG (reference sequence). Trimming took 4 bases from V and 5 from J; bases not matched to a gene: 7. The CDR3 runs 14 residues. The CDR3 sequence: CAWNLAGVEETQYF. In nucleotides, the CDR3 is TGTGCCTGGAATCTAGCGGGAGTAGAGGAGACCCAGTACTTC.

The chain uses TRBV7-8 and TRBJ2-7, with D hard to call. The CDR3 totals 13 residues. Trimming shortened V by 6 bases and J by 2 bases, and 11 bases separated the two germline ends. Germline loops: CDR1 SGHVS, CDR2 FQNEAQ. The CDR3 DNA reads TGTGCCAGCAGTTCCGGCGCGGCCTACGAGCAGTACTTC. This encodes CASSSGAAYEQYF.

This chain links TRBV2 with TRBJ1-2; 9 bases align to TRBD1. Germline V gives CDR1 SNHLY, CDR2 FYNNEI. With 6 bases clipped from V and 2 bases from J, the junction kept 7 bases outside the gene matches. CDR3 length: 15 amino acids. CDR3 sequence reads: CASSYTGGTNYGYTF. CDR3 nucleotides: TGTGCCAGCAGCTACACAGGGGGCACCAACTATGGCTACACCTTC.

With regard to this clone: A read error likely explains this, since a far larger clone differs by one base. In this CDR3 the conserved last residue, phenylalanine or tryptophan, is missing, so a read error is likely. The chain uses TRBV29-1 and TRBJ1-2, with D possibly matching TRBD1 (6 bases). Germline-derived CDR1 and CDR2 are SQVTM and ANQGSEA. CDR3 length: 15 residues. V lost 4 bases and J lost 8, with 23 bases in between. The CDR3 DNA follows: TGCAGCGTTGCTTATACCTCGGGATGGGGGCAGGGCTACACCTCC. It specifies CSVAYTSGWGQGYTS.

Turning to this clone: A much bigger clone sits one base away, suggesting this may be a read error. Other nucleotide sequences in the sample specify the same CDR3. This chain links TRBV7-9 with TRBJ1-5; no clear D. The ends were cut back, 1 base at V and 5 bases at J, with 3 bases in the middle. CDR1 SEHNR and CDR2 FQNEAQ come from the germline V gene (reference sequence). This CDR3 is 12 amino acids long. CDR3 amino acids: CASSLVDQPQHF. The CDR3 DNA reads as TGTGCCAGCAGCTTAGTAGATCAGCCCCAGCATTTT.

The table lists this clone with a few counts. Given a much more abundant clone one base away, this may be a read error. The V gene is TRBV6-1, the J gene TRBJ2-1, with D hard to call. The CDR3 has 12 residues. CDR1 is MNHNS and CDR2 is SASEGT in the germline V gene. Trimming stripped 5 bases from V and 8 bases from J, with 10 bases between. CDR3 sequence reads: CASSMTFDEQFF. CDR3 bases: TGTGCCAGCAGTATGACCTTCGATGAGCAGTTCTTC.

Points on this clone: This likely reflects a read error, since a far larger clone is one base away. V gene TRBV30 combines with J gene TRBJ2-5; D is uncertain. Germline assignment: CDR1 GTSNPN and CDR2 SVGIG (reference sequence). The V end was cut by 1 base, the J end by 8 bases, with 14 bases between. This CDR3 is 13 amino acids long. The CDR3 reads CAWSDLDRDTQYF. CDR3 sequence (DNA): TGTGCCTGGAGTGATTTAGATAGGGATACCCAGTACTTC.